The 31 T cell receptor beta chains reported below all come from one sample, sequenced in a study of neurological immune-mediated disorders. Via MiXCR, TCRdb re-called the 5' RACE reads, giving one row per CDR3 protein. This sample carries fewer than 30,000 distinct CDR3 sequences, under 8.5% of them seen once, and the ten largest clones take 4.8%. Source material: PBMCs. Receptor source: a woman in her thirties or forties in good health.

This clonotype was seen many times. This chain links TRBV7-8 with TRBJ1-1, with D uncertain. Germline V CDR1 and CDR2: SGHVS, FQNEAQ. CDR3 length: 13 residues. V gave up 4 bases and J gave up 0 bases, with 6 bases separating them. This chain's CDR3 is CASSYEVNTEAFF. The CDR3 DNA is TGTGCCAGCAGCTACGAAGTGAACACTGAAGCTTTCTTT. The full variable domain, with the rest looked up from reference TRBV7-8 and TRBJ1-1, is GAGVSQSPRYKVAKRGQDVALRCDPISGHVSLFWYQQALGQGPEFLTYFQNEAQLDKSGLPSDRFFAERPEGSVSTLKIQRTQQEDSAVYLCASSYEVNTEAFFGQGTRLTVV.

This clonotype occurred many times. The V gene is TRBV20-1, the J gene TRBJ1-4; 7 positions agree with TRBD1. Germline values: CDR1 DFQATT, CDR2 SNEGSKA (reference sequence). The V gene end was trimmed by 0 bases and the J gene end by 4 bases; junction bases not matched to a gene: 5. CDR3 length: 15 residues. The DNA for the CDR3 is TGCAGTGCTAGAGATAGAGGGGACAGTAATGAAAAACTGTTTTTT. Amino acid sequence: CSARDRGDSNEKLFF.

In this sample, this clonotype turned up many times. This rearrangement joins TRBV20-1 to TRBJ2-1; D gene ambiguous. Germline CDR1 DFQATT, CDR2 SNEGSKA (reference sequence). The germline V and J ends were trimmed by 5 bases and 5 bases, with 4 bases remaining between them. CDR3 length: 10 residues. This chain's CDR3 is CSAQHNEQFF. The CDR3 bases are TGCAGTGCTCAACACAATGAGCAGTTCTTC.

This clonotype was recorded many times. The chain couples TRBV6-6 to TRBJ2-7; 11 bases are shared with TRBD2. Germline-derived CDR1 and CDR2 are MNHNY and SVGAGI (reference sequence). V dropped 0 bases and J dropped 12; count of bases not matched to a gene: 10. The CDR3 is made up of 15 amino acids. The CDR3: CASSYSSTSGREGYF. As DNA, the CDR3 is TGTGCCAGCAGTTACTCAAGCACTAGCGGGAGAGAGGGGTACTTC.

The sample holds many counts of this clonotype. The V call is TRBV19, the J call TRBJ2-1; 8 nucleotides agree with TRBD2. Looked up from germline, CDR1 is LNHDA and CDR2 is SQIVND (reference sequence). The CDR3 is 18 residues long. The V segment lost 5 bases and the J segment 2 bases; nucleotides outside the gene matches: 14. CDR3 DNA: TGTGCCAGTAGTGCGGACGGACACAAGGGACTAGCCTACAATGAGCAGTTCTTC. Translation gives CASSADGHKGLAYNEQFF.

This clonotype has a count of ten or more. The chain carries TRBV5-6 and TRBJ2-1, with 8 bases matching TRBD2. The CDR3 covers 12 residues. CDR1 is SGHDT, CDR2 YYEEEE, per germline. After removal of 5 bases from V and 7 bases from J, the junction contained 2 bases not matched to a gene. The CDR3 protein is CASSGGRNEQFF. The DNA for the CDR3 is TGTGCCAGCAGTGGCGGGAGGAATGAGCAGTTCTTC. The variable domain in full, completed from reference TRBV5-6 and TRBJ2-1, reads DAGVTQSPTHLIKTRGQQVTLRCSPKSGHDTVSWYQQALGQGPQFIFQYYEEEERQRGNFPDRFSGHQFPNYSSELNVNALLLGDSALYLCASSGGRNEQFFGPGTRLTVL.

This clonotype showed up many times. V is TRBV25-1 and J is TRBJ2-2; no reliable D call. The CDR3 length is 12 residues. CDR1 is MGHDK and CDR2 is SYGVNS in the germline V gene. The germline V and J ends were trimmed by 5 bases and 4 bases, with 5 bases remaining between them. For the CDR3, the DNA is TGTGCCAGCAGTCCCAGCACCGGGGAGCTGTTTTTT. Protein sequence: CASSPSTGELFF.

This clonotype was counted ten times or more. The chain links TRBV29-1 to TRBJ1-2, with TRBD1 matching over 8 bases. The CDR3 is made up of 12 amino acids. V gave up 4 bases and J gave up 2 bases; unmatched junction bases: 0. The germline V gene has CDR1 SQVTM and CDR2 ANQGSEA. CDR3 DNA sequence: TGCAGCGTTGGGACAGGGAACTATGGCTACACCTTC. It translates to CSVGTGNYGYTF. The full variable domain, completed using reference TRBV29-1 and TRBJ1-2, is SAVISQKPSRDICQRGTSLTIQCQVDSQVTMMFWYRQQPGQSLTLIATANQGSEATYESGFVIDKFPISRPNLTFSTLTVSNMSPEDSSIYLCSVGTGNYGYTFGSGTRLTVV.

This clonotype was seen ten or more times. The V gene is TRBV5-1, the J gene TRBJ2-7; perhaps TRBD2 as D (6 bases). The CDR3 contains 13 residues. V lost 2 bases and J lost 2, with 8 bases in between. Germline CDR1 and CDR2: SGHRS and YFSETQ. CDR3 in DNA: TGCGCCAGCAGCTTCTCGGGGGCCTACGAGCAGTACTTC. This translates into CASSFSGAYEQYF.

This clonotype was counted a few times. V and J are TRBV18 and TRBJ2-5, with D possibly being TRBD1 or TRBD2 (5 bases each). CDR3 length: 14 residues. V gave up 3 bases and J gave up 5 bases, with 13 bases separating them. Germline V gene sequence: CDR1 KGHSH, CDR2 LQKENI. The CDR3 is CASSPNLGEETQYF. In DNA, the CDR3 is TGTGCCAGCTCACCGAACCTGGGGGAGGAGACCCAGTACTTC. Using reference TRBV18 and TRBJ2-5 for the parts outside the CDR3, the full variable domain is NAGVMQNPRHLVRRRGQEARLRCSPMKGHSHVYWYRQLPEEGLKFMVYLQKENIIDESGMPKERFSAEFPKEGPSILRIQQVVRGDSAAYFCASSPNLGEETQYFGPGTRLLVL.

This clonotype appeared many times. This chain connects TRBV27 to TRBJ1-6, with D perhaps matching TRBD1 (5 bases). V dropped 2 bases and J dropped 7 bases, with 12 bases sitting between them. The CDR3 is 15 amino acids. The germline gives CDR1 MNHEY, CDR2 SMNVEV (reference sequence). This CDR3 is CASSLGRDGNSPLHF. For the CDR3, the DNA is TGTGCCAGCAGTTTAGGCAGGGATGGCAATTCACCCCTCCACTTT.

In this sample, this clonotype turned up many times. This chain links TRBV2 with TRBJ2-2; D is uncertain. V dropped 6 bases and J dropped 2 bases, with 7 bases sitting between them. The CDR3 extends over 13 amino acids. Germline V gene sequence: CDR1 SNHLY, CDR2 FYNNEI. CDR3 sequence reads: CASRSVNTGELFF. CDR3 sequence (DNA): TGTGCCAGCAGGAGTGTTAACACCGGGGAGCTGTTTTTT.

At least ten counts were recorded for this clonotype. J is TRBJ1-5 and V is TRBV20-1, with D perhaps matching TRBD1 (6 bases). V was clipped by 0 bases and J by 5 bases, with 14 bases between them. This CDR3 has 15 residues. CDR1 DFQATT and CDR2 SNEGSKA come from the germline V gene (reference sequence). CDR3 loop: CSARDRAPGDQPQHF. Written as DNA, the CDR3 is TGCAGTGCTAGAGATCGGGCCCCAGGGGATCAGCCCCAGCATTTT.

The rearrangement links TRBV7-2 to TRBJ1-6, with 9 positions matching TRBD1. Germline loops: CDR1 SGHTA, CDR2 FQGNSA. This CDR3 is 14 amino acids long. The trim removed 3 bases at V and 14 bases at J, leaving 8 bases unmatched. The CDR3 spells CASSLDRGRFTLHF. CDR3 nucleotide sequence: TGTGCCAGCAGCTTGGACAGGGGCCGATTTACCCTCCACTTT.

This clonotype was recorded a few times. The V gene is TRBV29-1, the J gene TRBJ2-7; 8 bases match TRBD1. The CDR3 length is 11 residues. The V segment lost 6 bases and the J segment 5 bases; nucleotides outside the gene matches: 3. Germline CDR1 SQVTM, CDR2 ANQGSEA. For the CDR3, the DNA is TGCAGCGTCCGACAGGGGAACGAGCAGTACTTC. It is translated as CSVRQGNEQYF.

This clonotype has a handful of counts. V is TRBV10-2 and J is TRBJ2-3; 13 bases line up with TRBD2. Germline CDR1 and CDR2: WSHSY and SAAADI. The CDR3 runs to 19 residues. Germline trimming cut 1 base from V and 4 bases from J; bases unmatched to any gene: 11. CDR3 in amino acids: CASSELKKGGLAGSDTQYF. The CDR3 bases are TGCGCCAGCAGTGAGTTGAAAAAGGGGGGACTAGCGGGGTCAGATACGCAGTATTTT.

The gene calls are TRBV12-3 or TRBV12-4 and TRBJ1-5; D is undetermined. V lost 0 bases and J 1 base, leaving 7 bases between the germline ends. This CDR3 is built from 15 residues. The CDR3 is CASSLAGQSNQPQHF. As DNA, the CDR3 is TGTGCCAGCAGTTTAGCGGGTCAGAGCAATCAGCCCCAGCATTTT.

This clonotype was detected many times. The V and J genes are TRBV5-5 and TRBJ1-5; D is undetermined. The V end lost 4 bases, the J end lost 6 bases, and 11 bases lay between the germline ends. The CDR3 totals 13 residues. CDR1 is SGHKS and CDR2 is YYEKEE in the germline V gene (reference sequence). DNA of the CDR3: TGTGCCAGCAGCCTGATGGGGAGTCAGCCCCAGCATTTT. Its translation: CASSLMGSQPQHF.

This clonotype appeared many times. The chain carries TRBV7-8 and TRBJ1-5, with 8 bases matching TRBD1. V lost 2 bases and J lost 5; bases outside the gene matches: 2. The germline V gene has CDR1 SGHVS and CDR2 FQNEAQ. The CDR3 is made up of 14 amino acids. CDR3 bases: TGTGCCAGCAGCTTACAGACAGGGGATCAGCCCCAGCATTTT. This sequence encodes CASSLQTGDQPQHF.

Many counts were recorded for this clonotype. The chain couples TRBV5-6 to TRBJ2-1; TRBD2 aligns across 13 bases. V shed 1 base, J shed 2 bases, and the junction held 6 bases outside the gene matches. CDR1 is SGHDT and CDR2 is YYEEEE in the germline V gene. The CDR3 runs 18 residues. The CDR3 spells CASSLMRLAGGPYNEQFF. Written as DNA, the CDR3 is TGTGCCAGCAGCTTGATGCGACTAGCGGGAGGACCCTACAATGAGCAGTTCTTC.

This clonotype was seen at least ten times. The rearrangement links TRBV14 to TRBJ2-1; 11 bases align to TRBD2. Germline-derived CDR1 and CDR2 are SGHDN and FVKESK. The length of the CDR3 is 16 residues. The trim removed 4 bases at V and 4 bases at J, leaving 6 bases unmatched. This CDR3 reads CASSPIGLAGYNEQFF. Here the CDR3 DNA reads TGTGCCAGCAGCCCGATCGGACTAGCGGGTTACAATGAGCAGTTCTTC.

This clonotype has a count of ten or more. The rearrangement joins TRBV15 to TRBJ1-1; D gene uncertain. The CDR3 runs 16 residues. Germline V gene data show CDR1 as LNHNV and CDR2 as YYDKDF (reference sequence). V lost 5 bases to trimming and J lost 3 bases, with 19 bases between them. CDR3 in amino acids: CATSPQVSQRYTEAFF. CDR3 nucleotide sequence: TGTGCCACCAGCCCACAAGTGTCCCAGCGATACACTGAAGCTTTCTTT.

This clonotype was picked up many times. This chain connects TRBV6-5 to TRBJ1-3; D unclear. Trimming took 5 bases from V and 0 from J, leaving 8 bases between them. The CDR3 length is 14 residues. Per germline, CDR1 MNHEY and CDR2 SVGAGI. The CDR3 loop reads CASSTIRSGNTIYF. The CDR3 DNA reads TGTGCCAGCAGTACAATTCGCTCTGGAAACACCATATATTTT.

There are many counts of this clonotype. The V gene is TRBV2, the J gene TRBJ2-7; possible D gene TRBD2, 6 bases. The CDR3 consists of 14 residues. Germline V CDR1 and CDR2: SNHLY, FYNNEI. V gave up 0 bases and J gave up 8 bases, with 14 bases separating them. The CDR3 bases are TGTGCCAGCAGTGAAGCGGGACTTCCAGGCAAGCAGTACTTC. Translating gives CASSEAGLPGKQYF.

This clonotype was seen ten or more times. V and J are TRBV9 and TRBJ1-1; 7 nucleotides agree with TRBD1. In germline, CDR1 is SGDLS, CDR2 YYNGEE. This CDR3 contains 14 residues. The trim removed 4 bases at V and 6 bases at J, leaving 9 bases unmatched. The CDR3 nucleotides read TGTGCCAGCAGCCCTGACGACAGGGATGCTGAAGCTTTCTTT. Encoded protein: CASSPDDRDAEAFF.

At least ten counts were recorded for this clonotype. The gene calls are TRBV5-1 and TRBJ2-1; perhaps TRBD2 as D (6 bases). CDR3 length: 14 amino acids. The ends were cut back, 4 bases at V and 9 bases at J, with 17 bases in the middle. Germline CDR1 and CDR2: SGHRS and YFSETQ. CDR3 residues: CASSPNSGVGEQFF. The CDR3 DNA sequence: TGCGCCAGCAGCCCAAACTCGGGGGTCGGTGAGCAGTTCTTC.

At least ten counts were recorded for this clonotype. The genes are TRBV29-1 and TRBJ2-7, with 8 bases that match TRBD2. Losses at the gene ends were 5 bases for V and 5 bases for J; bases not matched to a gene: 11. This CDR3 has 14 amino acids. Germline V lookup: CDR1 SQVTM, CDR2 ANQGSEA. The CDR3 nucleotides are TGCAGCGTTCCGGCTAGCGGGCTACCTAACGAGCAGTACTTC. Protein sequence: CSVPASGLPNEQYF.

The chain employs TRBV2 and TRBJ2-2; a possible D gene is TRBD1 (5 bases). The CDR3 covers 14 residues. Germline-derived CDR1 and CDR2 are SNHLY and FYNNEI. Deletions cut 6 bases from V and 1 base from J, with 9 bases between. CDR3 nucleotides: TGTGCCAGCAGCCCCAGGGTGAACACCGGGGAGCTGTTTTTT. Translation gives CASSPRVNTGELFF.

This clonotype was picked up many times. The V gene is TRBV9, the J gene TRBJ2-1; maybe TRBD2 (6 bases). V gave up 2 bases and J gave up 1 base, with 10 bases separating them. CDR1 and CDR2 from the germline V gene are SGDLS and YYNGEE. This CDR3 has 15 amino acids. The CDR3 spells CASSVLAESYNEQFF. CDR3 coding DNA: TGTGCCAGCAGCGTGTTAGCGGAATCCTACAATGAGCAGTTCTTC. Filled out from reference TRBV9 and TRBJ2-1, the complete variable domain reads DSGVTQTPKHLITATGQRVTLRCSPRSGDLSVYWYQQSLDQGLQFLIQYYNGEERAKGNILERFSAQQFPDLHSELNLSSLELGDSALYFCASSVLAESYNEQFFGPGTRLTVL.

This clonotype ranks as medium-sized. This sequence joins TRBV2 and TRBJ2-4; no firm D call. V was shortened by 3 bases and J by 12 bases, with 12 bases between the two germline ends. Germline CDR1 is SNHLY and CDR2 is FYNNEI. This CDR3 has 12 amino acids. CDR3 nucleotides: TGTGCCAGCAGTGACCCCCAGCAGTCTCAGTACTTC. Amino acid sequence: CASSDPQQSQYF.

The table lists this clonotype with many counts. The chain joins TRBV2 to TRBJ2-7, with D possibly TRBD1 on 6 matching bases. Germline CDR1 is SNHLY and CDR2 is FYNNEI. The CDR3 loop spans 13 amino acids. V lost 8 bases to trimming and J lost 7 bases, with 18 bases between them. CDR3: CASEDSTSQEQYF. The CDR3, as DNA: TGTGCCAGCGAGGACAGTACTTCTCAGGAGCAGTACTTC. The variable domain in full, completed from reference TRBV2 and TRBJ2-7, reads EPEVTQTPSHQVTQMGQEVILRCVPISNHLYFYWYRQILGQKVEFLVSFYNNEISEKSEIFDDQFSVERPDGSNFTLKIRSTKLEDSAMYFCASEDSTSQEQYFGPGTRLTVT.